The T cell receptor beta chain under discussion was sequenced for a study of regulatory T cells in long-lasting Graves disease. In building TCR beta libraries, iRepertoire HTBI primers were used together with Arm-PCR of CDR3 regions. TCRdb analysed the multiplex PCR reads with MiXCR anew, one entry per CDR3 protein. The sample records about 540,000 distinct CDR3 sequences, roughly 13% being singletons. To note about this clonotype: Its specificity is unknown.

Study-wide points: Lower TCR diversity characterized persistent Graves' patients relative to newly diagnosed patients. Newly diagnosed disease favored TRBV20-1 and TRBJ2-1 over persistent disease.

Time point noted: newly diagnosed GD, antithyroid drugs for less than 3 months. RNA extracted from PBMCs served as the sequencing template. With EDTA tubes as the receptacles, about 9 milliliters of peripheral blood were drawn. Per the germline V gene, CDR1 is SGHDN and CDR2 is FVKESK. The CDR3 consists of 13 residues. The V and J ends lost 1 base and 1 base respectively, with 5 bases between them. These data also featured in a second study, about T cells in Graves' hyperthyroidism and ophthalmopathy.

This sample comprised peripheral blood mononuclear cells (PBMCs), obtained at new diagnosis, from a patient treated with antithyroid drugs. This sequence originates from a man under 40 with Graves disease. This chain links TRBV14 with TRBJ2-7, with D unresolved. The CDR3 loop reads CASSQVPSYEQYF. DNA of the CDR3: TGTGCCAGCAGCCAAGTTCCGTCCTACGAGCAGTACTTC.